The 10 T cell receptor beta chains given below trace back to one sample, sequenced in a study of T cells in Graves' hyperthyroidism and ophthalmopathy. Amplification of TCR beta CDR3 regions was performed using RNA transcripts as template. The TCR CDR3 first-round RT-PCR relied on the HTBI primer set. TCRdb independently ran MiXCR on the multiplex PCR reads; one entry per CDR3 protein. The sample records roughly 180,000 distinct CDR3 sequences, 9.4% being singletons. The sample consisted of blood. The receptors shown here come from a young woman with Graves' hyperthyroidism that later progressed to Graves' ophthalmopathy.

This clonotype was detected many times. The J gene is TRBJ2-1, the V gene TRBV5-6, with a weak D call TRBD1 (5 bases). Trimming stripped 0 bases from V and 10 bases from J, with 17 bases between. The CDR3 is 15 amino acids. Germline V gene lookup returns CDR1 SGHDT and CDR2 YYEEEE. The CDR3 loop is CASSLVLGAAQEQFF. For the CDR3, the DNA is TGTGCCAGCAGCTTGGTATTAGGGGCAGCCCAAGAGCAGTTCTTC.

Ten or more counts support this clonotype. The rearrangement joins TRBV3-1 to TRBJ2-1; 8 nucleotides match TRBD2. The CDR3 is 15 amino acids. J was trimmed by 7 bases and V by 1 base; bases with no gene match: 6. Germline V gene sequence: CDR1 LGHDT, CDR2 YNNKEL (reference sequence). Here the CDR3 DNA reads TGTGCCAGCAGCCAAGTTCGGGGGGGCCTAAATGAGCAGTTCTTC. As protein: CASSQVRGGLNEQFF.

This clonotype appeared many times. The chain recombines TRBV11-2 with TRBJ2-2, with D hard to call. The V gene's germline CDR1 is SGHAT and CDR2 FQNNGV. V dropped 5 bases and J dropped 2 bases, with 9 bases sitting between them. This CDR3 has 14 amino acids. CDR3 protein: CASSPRFNTGELFF. DNA for the CDR3: TGTGCCAGCAGCCCCCGTTTTAACACCGGGGAGCTGTTTTTT.

The V call is TRBV25-1, the J call TRBJ2-5; the D gene is possibly TRBD2 (5 bases). V was shortened by 5 bases and J by 3 bases, with 13 bases between the two germline ends. Per the germline V gene, CDR1 is MGHDK and CDR2 is SYGVNS. This CDR3 region has 14 residues. The CDR3 region is CASSIRGGEETQYF. CDR3 coding DNA: TGTGCCAGCAGTATACGGGGTGGGGAAGAGACCCAGTACTTC.

This clonotype was seen many times. The chain combines TRBV6-5 with TRBJ1-1; no clear D gene. Germline assignment: CDR1 MNHEY and CDR2 SVGAGI. V dropped 0 bases and J dropped 5 bases, with 10 bases sitting between them. The CDR3 spans 14 residues. CDR3 nucleotides: TGTGCCAGCAGTTACTCGAGAGGAAGAACTGAAGCTTTCTTT. It specifies CASSYSRGRTEAFF.

The sample holds many counts of this clonotype. This sequence joins TRBV13 and TRBJ2-1, with 8 bases that match TRBD2. The V segment lost 7 bases and the J segment 1 base; nucleotides outside the gene matches: 12. Germline CDR1 PRHDT, CDR2 FYEKMQ (reference sequence). This CDR3 spans 17 amino acids. The CDR3 DNA reads TGTGCCAGCACCCTTGGACTAGCAGAGCCATCCTACAATGAGCAGTTCTTC. Its protein is CASTLGLAEPSYNEQFF.

In regard to this clonotype: A read error may explain this, as a much larger clone is one base away. V is TRBV30 and J is TRBJ2-5; unclear D gene. This CDR3 is 14 amino acids long. Germline CDR1 is GTSNPN and CDR2 is SVGIG (reference sequence). Trimming left V 4 bases short and J 0 bases short, with 12 bases between. CDR3 protein: CAWTGWSDQETQYF. In nucleotides, the CDR3 is TGTGCCTGGACTGGATGGAGTGACCAAGAGACCCAGTACTTC.

This clonotype has only a few counts. The chain couples TRBV4-2 to TRBJ2-3; D uncertain. CDR3 length equals 13 residues. Germline loops: CDR1 LGHNA, CDR2 YNFKEQ. Trimming cost V 2 bases and J 4 bases, with 7 bases left between them. Here the CDR3 reads CASSQNTPDTQYF. CDR3 nucleotides: TGTGCCAGCAGCCAAAACACCCCAGATACGCAGTATTTT.

This clonotype was recorded many times. The rearrangement joins TRBV2 to TRBJ2-2; 7 bases are a match to TRBD1. The CDR3 extends over 12 amino acids. V lost 9 bases and J lost 3; bases outside the gene matches: 1. Per the germline V gene, CDR1 is SNHLY and CDR2 is FYNNEI. CDR3 region: CARGQYTGELFF. CDR3 nucleotide sequence: TGTGCCAGGGGACAGTACACCGGGGAGCTGTTTTTT.

This clonotype was recorded many times. CDR3 loop: CASSLISGGRREQYF. CDR3 bases: TGTGCCAGCAGTTTAATTTCGGGGGGCCGTCGAGAGCAGTACTTC. This chain joins TRBV28 and TRBJ2-7, with a tentative D call TRBD2 (7 bases). The CDR3 is made up of 15 amino acids. Deletions cut 2 bases from V and 7 bases from J, with 18 bases between. CDR1 and CDR2 (germline): MDHEN, SYDVKM. Supplemented by reference TRBV28 and TRBJ2-7, the full variable domain reads DVKVTQSSRYLVKRTGEKVFLECVQDMDHENMFWYRQDPGLGLRLIYFSYDVKMKEKGDIPEGYSVSREKKERFSLILESASTNQTSMYLCASSLISGGRREQYFGPGTRLTVT.